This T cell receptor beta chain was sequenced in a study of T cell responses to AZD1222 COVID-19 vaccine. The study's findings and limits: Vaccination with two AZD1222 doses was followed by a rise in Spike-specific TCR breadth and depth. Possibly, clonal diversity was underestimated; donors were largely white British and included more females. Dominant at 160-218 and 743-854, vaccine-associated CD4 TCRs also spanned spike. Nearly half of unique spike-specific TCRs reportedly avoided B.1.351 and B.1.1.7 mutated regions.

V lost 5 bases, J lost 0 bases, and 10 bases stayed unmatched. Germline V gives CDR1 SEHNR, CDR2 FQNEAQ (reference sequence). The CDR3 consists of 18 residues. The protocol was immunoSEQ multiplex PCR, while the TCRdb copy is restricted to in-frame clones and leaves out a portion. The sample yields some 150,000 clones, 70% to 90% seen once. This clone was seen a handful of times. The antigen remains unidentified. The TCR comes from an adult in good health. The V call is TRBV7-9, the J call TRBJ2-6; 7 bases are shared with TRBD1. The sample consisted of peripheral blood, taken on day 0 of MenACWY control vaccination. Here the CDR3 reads CASSVTGTASSGANVLTF. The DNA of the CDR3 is TGTGCCAGCAGCGTTACCGGGACAGCGAGCTCTGGGGCCAACGTCCTGACTTTC.